The subject of this entry is one TCR beta chain. The data stem from a study of blood T cell repertoires in COVID-19. This table comes from immunoSEQ multiplex PCR, and its TCRdb copy is limited to in-frame clones, with some not included. The repertoire holds 140,000 to 150,000 clones, with 88% as singletons. This CDR3 is built from 14 residues. CDR1 is MDHEN and CDR2 is SYDVKM in the germline V gene. With 6 bases clipped from V and 5 bases from J, the junction kept 9 bases outside the gene matches. The clonotype was recovered from a human donor with COVID-19, enrolled during active disease. The donor label of this sample is uncertain. The chain has TRBV28 and TRBJ1-2; 7 nucleotides align to TRBD1. Sequenced input: peripheral blood. CDR3 sequence: CASRPQGSGYGYTF. The DNA of the CDR3 is TGTGCCAGCAGGCCACAGGGGTCTGGTTATGGCTACACCTTC.